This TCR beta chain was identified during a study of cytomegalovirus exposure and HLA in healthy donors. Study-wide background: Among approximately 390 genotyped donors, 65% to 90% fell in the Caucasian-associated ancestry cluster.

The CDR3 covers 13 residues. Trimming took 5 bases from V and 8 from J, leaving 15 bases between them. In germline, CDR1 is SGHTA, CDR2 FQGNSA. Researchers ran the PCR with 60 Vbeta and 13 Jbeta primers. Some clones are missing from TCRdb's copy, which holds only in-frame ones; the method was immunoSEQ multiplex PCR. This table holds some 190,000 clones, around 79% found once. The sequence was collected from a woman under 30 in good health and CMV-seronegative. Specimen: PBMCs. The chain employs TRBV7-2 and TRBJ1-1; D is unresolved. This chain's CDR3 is CASSTEGGREAFF. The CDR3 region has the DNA TGTGCCAGCAGCACCGAGGGAGGGCGGGAAGCTTTCTTT.